This T cell receptor beta chain is drawn from a study of control samples from healthy donors and cancer patients (dated by TCRdb to about 2020). The method was the immunoSEQ multiplex PCR assay. Drawn from immuneACCESS, this table holds only the in-frame rearrangements with V and J called that TCRdb kept. Clones are partly lost; checked studies trace under half to an unresolved V gene and leave the rest unexplained. A total of around 55,000 clones appear in this sample, about nine tenths of them only once. Of the sample, 1.5% to 2% falls within the top ten clones. To note about this clone: Which antigen it targets is not known. Base qualities are not provided; no much larger clone lies one nucleotide away.

V is trimmed back by 6 bases and J by 6 bases, and the junction contains 8 bases that no gene match accounts for. The CDR3 goes from the cysteine to the phenylalanine over 14 residues. This entry keeps only the CDR3 DNA: 42 bases, framed from base 1. The germline V gene gives CDR1 as SNHLY and CDR2 as FYNNEI. The TCR originated in a man aged 35 to 55 with colorectal cancer. The V gene is TRBV2 and the J gene is TRBJ1-2, and 9 junction bases match TRBD1. The specimen was PBMCs. The nucleotide sequence is given as TGTGCCAGCAGCCTCAAAACAGGGGGCCATGGCTACACCTTC. It translates as CASSLKTGGHGYTF.